These 21 T cell receptor beta chains were all obtained from the same sample, sequenced in a study of regulatory T cells in long-lasting Graves disease. With iRepertoire HTBI primers and Arm-PCR of CDR3 regions, TCR beta libraries were built. MiXCR, run by TCRdb on the multiplex PCR reads, gives a single entry per CDR3 protein. The sample yields about 470,000 distinct CDR3 sequences, about a fifth seen once. Time point denoted: persistent/refractory GD, antithyroid drugs over 5 years with positive TRAb. Generation of the TCR library employed RNA extracted from PBMCs. The material sequenced was peripheral blood mononuclear cells (PBMCs), taken when the disease was refractory, from a patient treated with antithyroid drugs. The receptors were gathered from a female donor with Graves disease.

The chain uses TRBV20-1 and TRBJ1-1; 8 bases are shared with TRBD1. V lost 3 bases, J lost 4 bases, and 10 bases stayed unmatched. The CDR3 loop spans 15 amino acids. Germline CDR1 and CDR2: DFQATT and SNEGSKA (reference sequence). The CDR3 region has the DNA TGCAGTGCTAGGGAGAGACAGGGGCTTGGCACTGAAGCTTTCTTT. The encoded protein is CSARERQGLGTEAFF.

This clonotype was found a few times. The rearrangement joins TRBV7-3 to TRBJ2-2; D possibly matches TRBD1 or TRBD2 (6 bases each). This CDR3 contains 16 residues. Germline V CDR1 and CDR2: SGHTA, FQGTGA. The V and J ends lost 0 bases and 6 bases respectively, with 14 bases between them. CDR3 region: CASSLTGGLLPGELFF. CDR3 sequence (DNA): TGTGCCAGCAGCTTAACAGGGGGGCTCCTCCCCGGGGAGCTGTTTTTT.

The gene calls are TRBV12-3 or TRBV12-4 and TRBJ1-1; tentatively, D is TRBD1 (5 bases). With 6 bases removed from V and 1 base from J, the gap between germline ends came to 9 bases. The CDR3 is 13 residues long. The CDR3 nucleotides are TGTGCCAGCAGAGCAGGACAGAACACTGAAGCTTTCTTT. This gives the protein CASRAGQNTEAFF.

The chain links TRBV5-1 to TRBJ2-7, with D perhaps TRBD2 (5 bases). CDR3 size: 14 residues. From germline, CDR1 is SGHRS and CDR2 YFSETQ. The germline V and J ends were trimmed by 0 bases and 3 bases, with 10 bases remaining between them. CDR3 sequence reads: CASSLASRGYEQYF. Here the CDR3 DNA reads TGCGCCAGCAGCTTGGCTTCCCGGGGCTACGAGCAGTACTTC.

The chain couples TRBV7-3 to TRBJ1-2; possible D gene TRBD1, 6 bases. V lost 5 bases, J lost 6 bases, and 22 bases lay in between. The CDR3 has 16 amino acids. Germline assignment: CDR1 SGHTA and CDR2 FQGTGA. The CDR3 here is CASSLRGRPFVDGYTF. The CDR3 DNA reads as TGTGCCAGCAGCCTGCGGGGGCGGCCATTTGTGGATGGCTACACCTTC.

This clonotype was observed a few times. The gene calls are TRBV30 and TRBJ1-2, with 7 bases aligning to TRBD1. The V and J ends lost 2 bases and 5 bases, in that order; junction bases with no gene match: 8. The CDR3 sequence is 14 residues long. The V gene's germline CDR1 is GTSNPN and CDR2 SVGIG (reference sequence). The CDR3 DNA is TGTGCCTGGAGTCCGATAGACAGGGTTTATGGCTACACCTTC. Its protein product is CAWSPIDRVYGYTF.

This clonotype was recorded a few times. V is TRBV20-1 and J is TRBJ2-7; D might be TRBD1 (6 bases). Looked up from germline, CDR1 is DFQATT and CDR2 is SNEGSKA (reference sequence). Trimming cost V 6 bases and J 3 bases, with 15 bases left between them. The CDR3 has 13 residues. In DNA form, the CDR3 reads TGCAGTGCGGACGACAGGTTCGGCTACGAGCAGTACTTC. Amino acid sequence: CSADDRFGYEQYF.

The rearrangement joins TRBV19 to TRBJ1-1, with D unresolved. The CDR3 has 15 residues. The V end lost 0 bases, the J end lost 4 bases, and 12 bases lay between the germline ends. Germline V gene lookup returns CDR1 LNHDA and CDR2 SQIVND (reference sequence). CDR3 sequence: CASSIEGKWVTEAFF. In nucleotides, the CDR3 is TGTGCCAGTAGTATAGAAGGCAAATGGGTCACTGAAGCTTTCTTT.

This clonotype was detected many times. The chain has TRBV28 and TRBJ2-7; 12 nucleotides align to TRBD2. In germline, CDR1 is MDHEN, CDR2 SYDVKM. V lost 5 bases to trimming and J lost 2 bases; unmatched junction nucleotides: 1. This CDR3 has 14 amino acids. CDR3 in amino acids: CASSLAGGPYEQYF. For the CDR3, the DNA is TGTGCCAGCAGTCTAGCGGGAGGGCCCTACGAGCAGTACTTC.

This clonotype has at least ten counts. V usage is TRBV28 and J usage is TRBJ2-7, with 9 bases lining up with TRBD2. The CDR3 consists of 14 residues. V shed 10 bases and J 0 bases; nucleotides not matched to a gene: 7. CDR1 MDHEN and CDR2 SYDVKM come from the germline V gene. The CDR3 DNA is TGTGCCACCCAGGGGGGACTAGCCTCCTACGAGCAGTACTTC. It encodes CATQGGLASYEQYF.

The chain recombines TRBV5-1 with TRBJ2-7; 7 bases match TRBD1. Per the germline V gene, CDR1 is SGHRS and CDR2 is YFSETQ. V gave up 4 bases and J gave up 7 bases; unmatched junction bases: 11. The CDR3 contains 14 residues. The chain's CDR3 is CASSQRDSRGEQYF. DNA for the CDR3: TGCGCCAGCAGCCAACGGGACAGCCGAGGGGAGCAGTACTTC. Full variable domain (missing parts from reference TRBV5-1 and TRBJ2-7): KAGVTQTPRYLIKTRGQQVTLSCSPISGHRSVSWYQQTPGQGLQFLFEYFSETQRNKGNFPGRFSGRQFSNSRSEMNVSTLELGDSALYLCASSQRDSRGEQYFGPGTRLTVT.

The genes are TRBV28 and TRBJ2-7, with TRBD2 identical over 7 bases. J gave up 9 bases and V 6 bases, and 11 bases lay outside the gene matches. Germline V gene data show CDR1 as MDHEN and CDR2 as SYDVKM. CDR3 length: 13 amino acids. CDR3 bases: TGTGCCAGCAGCTCCCGGGGTAGCGGGCGGCAGTACTTC. Translation gives CASSSRGSGRQYF.

In its sample, this clonotype was seen once. CDR3 sequence (DNA): TGTGCCTGGAGTGTTGGGGACAGGAGCAATGAAAAACTGTTTTTT. Protein: CAWSVGDRSNEKLFF. The V gene is TRBV30, the J gene TRBJ1-4, with 8 bases lining up with TRBD1. Losses at the gene ends were 0 bases for V and 5 bases for J; bases not matched to a gene: 5. The CDR3 sequence is 15 residues long. Looked up from germline, CDR1 is GTSNPN and CDR2 is SVGIG (reference sequence).

With respect to this clonotype: The germline gene is not matched at one end of the junction; a read error may be the cause. V is TRBV10-3 and J is TRBJ2-1; 12 bases align to TRBD2. The CDR3 is 17 residues long. Germline lookup yields CDR1 ENHRY and CDR2 SYGVKD. CDR3 protein: CASSLAASGRVYNEQFF. The CDR3 nucleotides are TGTGCCAGCAGTCTTGCTGCTAGCGGGAGGGTATACAATGAGCAGTTCTTC.

The gene calls are TRBV29-1 and TRBJ2-2; D remains unclear. V was pared by 2 bases and J by 9 bases, with 13 bases between. CDR1 and CDR2 (germline): SQVTM, ANQGSEA. The CDR3 extends over 13 amino acids. The CDR3 reads CSVELQLRRELFF. CDR3 in DNA: TGCAGCGTTGAATTACAGCTACGAAGGGAGCTGTTTTTT.

In this sample, this clonotype turned up many times. The rearrangement links TRBV28 to TRBJ1-2, with D possibly matching TRBD1 (6 bases). Per the germline V gene, CDR1 is MDHEN and CDR2 is SYDVKM. Trimming removed 6 bases from V and 2 bases from J, with 19 bases in between. The CDR3 is 16 amino acids. The DNA for the CDR3 is TGTGCCAGCAGCAGCCGCCTCTACAGGGAAAACTATGGCTACACCTTC. Amino acids: CASSSRLYRENYGYTF.

The V call is TRBV29-1, the J call TRBJ1-1, with TRBD1 as a possible D gene (6 bases). The germline gives CDR1 SQVTM, CDR2 ANQGSEA. The CDR3 totals 12 residues. Trimming shortened V by 4 bases and J by 4 bases, and 10 bases separated the two germline ends. The CDR3 region is CSVGGGLTEAFF. The CDR3 nucleotides are TGCAGCGTTGGGGGGGGCCTCACTGAAGCTTTCTTT.

CDR3 nucleotides: TGTGCTAGTGGTTTGGTATTAGGGGGAAGCGGTACAGATACGCAGTATTTT. Translated: CASGLVLGGSGTDTQYF. The chain recombines TRBV12-5 with TRBJ2-3; D is possibly TRBD1 (6 bases). Germline CDR1 and CDR2: LGHNT and FRNRAP. V gave up 0 bases and J gave up 3 bases, with 16 bases separating them. This CDR3 has 17 amino acids.

This clonotype was picked up a small number of times. This may be a read error, as it is one base from a much larger clone. The chain combines TRBV28 with TRBJ1-2; the D is unclear. Between the trimmed V and J ends, which lost 2 bases and 2 bases, there was a span of 9 bases. Germline values: CDR1 MDHEN, CDR2 SYDVKM. The CDR3 covers 14 residues. The CDR3 here is CASSLGETNYGYTF. CDR3 sequence (DNA): TGTGCCAGCAGTTTAGGGGAGACAAACTATGGCTACACCTTC.

This rearrangement joins TRBV27 to TRBJ2-7, with unresolved D. CDR1 MNHEY and CDR2 SMNVEV come from the germline V gene (reference sequence). V shed 2 bases and J shed 5 bases, with 10 bases lying between them. CDR3 length: 13 residues. The CDR3: CASSLEGSHEQYF. CDR3 in DNA: TGTGCCAGCAGTTTAGAAGGATCCCACGAGCAGTACTTC.

The J gene is TRBJ1-5, the V gene TRBV12-3 or TRBV12-4, with D possibly matching TRBD1 (6 bases). The CDR3 has 17 amino acids. The V end was cut by 5 bases, the J end by 2 bases, with 19 bases between. The CDR3 bases are TGTGCCAGCAGTCCCGGGGTTTGGGGGGCAGGCAATCAGCCCCAGCATTTT. This gives the protein CASSPGVWGAGNQPQHF.